This T cell receptor (beta chain) comes out of a study of CD8 T cells in ankylosing spondylitis. Germline V lookup: CDR1 SGHVS, CDR2 FQNEAQ. Trimming cost V 0 bases and J 5 bases, with 12 bases left between them. CDR3 length: 15 amino acids. TCRdb re-derived calls from the 5' RACE reads in MiXCR, one entry per CDR3 protein. The repertoire consists of 250,000 or so distinct CDR3 sequences, with about 10% occurring once and the leading ten covering roughly 6.8%. This clonotype showed up just a few times. This chain joins TRBV7-8 and TRBJ2-3; a weak D match, TRBD2 (6 bases). The sequenced sample was blood, either unsorted or a sorted T cell fraction (not recorded which). The source of this sequence is a male donor with ankylosing spondylitis or in good health (not recorded which). This CDR3 is CASSLAGSVGDTQYF. Written as DNA, the CDR3 is TGTGCCAGCAGCTTAGCCGGGAGCGTTGGAGATACGCAGTATTTT.